This T cell receptor beta chain came from a study of blood T cell repertoires in COVID-19. Whole-study context: The origin of the acute and convalescent COVID-19 samples was the United States, Italy and Spain. Nucleic acid was either cDNA or gDNA, and it came from T cells, B-cell-depleted T cells, or PBMCs.

Germline V gives CDR1 KGHSH, CDR2 LQKENI. This CDR3 comprises 13 residues. V shed 4 bases and J 8 bases; nucleotides not matched to a gene: 6. Measured with immunoSEQ multiplex PCR; TCRdb has only the in-frame clones, and not every one. The table has fewer than 350,000 clones, roughly nine tenths seen once. Sample: peripheral blood. The chain has TRBV18 and TRBJ1-2; 8 bases fit TRBD1. The clonotype originates from a woman in her 30s with COVID-19, enrolled during active disease. The CDR3 region has the DNA TGTGCCAGCTCACGGAACAGGGGGAGCGGCTACACCTTC. This gives the protein CASSRNRGSGYTF. Full variable domain (missing parts from reference TRBV18 and TRBJ1-2): NAGVMQNPRHLVRRRGQEARLRCSPMKGHSHVYWYRQLPEEGLKFMVYLQKENIIDESGMPKERFSAEFPKEGPSILRIQQVVRGDSAAYFCASSRNRGSGYTFGSGTRLTVV.